This note documents a single TCR beta chain sequence. RNA amounts of roughly 0.5 to 1 ug underwent reverse transcription with random hexamers. MiXCR, run by TCRdb on the immunoSEQ multiplex PCR reads, gives a single entry per CDR3 protein. The sample holds about 120,000 distinct CDR3 sequences; 96% are singletons and the top ten take less than 0.15%. These data originate in a study of CD8 T cells in Susac syndrome. Overall study context: Treatment status at blood draw for the Susac syndrome patients was therapy-naive, corticosteroids, or intravenous immunoglobulin alone.

Per germline, CDR1 SEHNR and CDR2 FQNEAQ (reference sequence). With 3 bases clipped from V and 9 bases from J, the junction kept 8 bases outside the gene matches. The CDR3 covers 15 residues. Sequenced input: CD4+ T cells from PBMCs. The TCR originated in a human donor with Susac syndrome. The chain joins TRBV7-9 to TRBJ2-1; 10 nucleotides match TRBD2. CDR3 coding DNA: TGTGCCAGCAGCTTGGCGCTAGCGGGAGCAAGTGAGCAGTTCTTC. It is translated as CASSLALAGASEQFF.